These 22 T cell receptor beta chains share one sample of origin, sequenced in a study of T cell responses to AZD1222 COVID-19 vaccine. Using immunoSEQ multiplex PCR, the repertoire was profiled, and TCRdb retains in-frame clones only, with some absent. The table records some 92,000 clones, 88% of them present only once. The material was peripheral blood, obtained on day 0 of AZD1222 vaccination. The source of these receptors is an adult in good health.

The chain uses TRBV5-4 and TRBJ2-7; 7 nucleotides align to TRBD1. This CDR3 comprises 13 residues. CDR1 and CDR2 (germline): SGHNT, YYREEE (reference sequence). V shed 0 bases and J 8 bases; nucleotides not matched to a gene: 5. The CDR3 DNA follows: TGTGCCAGCAGCTTGGATCCGGACAGGCAGCAGTACTTC. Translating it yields CASSLDPDRQQYF. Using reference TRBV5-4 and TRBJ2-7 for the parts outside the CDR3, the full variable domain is ETGVTQSPTHLIKTRGQQVTLRCSSQSGHNTVSWYQQALGQGPQFIFQYYREEENGRGNFPPRFSGLQFPNYSSELNVNALELDDSALYLCASSLDPDRQQYFGPGTRLTVT.

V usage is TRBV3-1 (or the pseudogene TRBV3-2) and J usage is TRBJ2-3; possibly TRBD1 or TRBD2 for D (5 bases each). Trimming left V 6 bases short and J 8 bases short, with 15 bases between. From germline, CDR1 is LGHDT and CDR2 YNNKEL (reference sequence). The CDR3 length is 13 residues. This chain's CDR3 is CASRAWGTGTQYF. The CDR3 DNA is TGTGCCAGCAGGGCCTGGGGGACCGGTACGCAGTATTTT.

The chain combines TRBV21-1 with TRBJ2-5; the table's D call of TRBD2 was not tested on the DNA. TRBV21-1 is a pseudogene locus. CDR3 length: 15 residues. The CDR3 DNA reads TGTGCCAGCAGCAATGCCCGGACTAGCGTGCAGACCCAGTACTTC. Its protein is CASSNARTSVQTQYF.

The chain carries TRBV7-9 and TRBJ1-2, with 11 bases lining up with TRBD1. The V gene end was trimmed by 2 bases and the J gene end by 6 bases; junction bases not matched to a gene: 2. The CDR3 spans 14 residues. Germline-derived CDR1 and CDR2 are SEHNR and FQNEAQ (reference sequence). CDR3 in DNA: TGTGCCAGCAGCTTATCGGACAGGGGGCATGGCTACACCTTC. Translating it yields CASSLSDRGHGYTF.

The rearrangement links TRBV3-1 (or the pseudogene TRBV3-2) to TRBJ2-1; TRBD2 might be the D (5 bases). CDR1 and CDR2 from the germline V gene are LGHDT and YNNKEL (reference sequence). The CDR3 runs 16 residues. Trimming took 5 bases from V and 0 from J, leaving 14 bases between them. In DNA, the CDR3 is TGTGCCAGCAGCGTACGCTCAGCGGTCTCCTACAATGAGCAGTTCTTC. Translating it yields CASSVRSAVSYNEQFF.

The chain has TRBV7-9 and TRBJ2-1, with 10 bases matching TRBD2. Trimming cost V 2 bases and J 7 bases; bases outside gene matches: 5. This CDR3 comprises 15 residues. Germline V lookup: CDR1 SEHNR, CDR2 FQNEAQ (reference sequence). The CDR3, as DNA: TGTGCCAGCAGCTTACCGGGACTAGCGCGGAATGAGCAGTTCTTC. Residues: CASSLPGLARNEQFF.

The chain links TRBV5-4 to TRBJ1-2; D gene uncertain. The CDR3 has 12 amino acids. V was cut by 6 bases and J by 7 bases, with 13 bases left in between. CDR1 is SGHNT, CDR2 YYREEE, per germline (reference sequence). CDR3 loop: CASTGATFGYTF. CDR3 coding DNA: TGTGCCAGCACCGGCGCGACTTTTGGCTACACCTTC.

The CDR3 nucleotides are TGCGCCAGCAGACTAGGGACAGCCAAAGGGGGCACTGAAGCTTTCTTT. It specifies CASRLGTAKGGTEAFF. The chain couples TRBV5-1 to TRBJ1-1; 7 bases agree with TRBD1. The CDR3 is 16 residues long. Losses at the gene ends were 5 bases for V and 4 bases for J; bases not matched to a gene: 14. CDR1 is SGHRS and CDR2 is YFSETQ in the germline V gene.

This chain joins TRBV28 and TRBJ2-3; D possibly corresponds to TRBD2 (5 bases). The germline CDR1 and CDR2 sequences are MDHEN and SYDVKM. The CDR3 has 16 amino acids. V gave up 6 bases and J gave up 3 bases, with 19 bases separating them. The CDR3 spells CASSSLSQRLTDTQYF. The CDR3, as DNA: TGTGCCAGCAGCAGTTTATCACAGAGACTAACAGATACGCAGTATTTT.

The CDR3 nucleotides are TGCAGTGCTAGTATCCGGGCCCGAGAGCAGTACTTC. Its translation: CSASIRAREQYF. The V gene is TRBV20-1, the J gene TRBJ2-7; D unresolved. V lost 3 bases and J 7 bases, leaving 13 bases between the germline ends. This CDR3 has 12 amino acids. Germline CDR1 is DFQATT and CDR2 is SNEGSKA (reference sequence).

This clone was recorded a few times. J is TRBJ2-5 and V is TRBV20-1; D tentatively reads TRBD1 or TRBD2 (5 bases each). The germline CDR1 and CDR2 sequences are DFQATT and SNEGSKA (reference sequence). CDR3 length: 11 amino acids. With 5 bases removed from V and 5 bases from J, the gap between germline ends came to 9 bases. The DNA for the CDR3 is TGCAGTGCTTGGGGGACGGAGACCCAGTACTTC. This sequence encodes CSAWGTETQYF.

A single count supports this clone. In DNA, the CDR3 is TGTGCCAGCAGTTTATTGATTGGAGTCTCTGGAAACACCATATATTTT. This codes for CASSLLIGVSGNTIYF. The chain has TRBV28 and TRBJ1-3, with unresolved D. Deletions cut 1 base from V and 0 bases from J, with 10 bases between. The germline V gene encodes CDR1 MDHEN and CDR2 SYDVKM. The CDR3 extends over 16 amino acids. Full variable domain (missing parts from reference TRBV28 and TRBJ1-3): DVKVTQSSRYLVKRTGEKVFLECVQDMDHENMFWYRQDPGLGLRLIYFSYDVKMKEKGDIPEGYSVSREKKERFSLILESASTNQTSMYLCASSLLIGVSGNTIYFGEGSWLTVV.

CDR3 sequence: CASSLPPKVAETYEQYF. DNA of the CDR3: TGTGCCAGCAGTCTCCCTCCCAAGGTAGCGGAAACATACGAGCAGTACTTC. The genes are TRBV7-9 and TRBJ2-7, with a weak D call TRBD2 (6 bases). The CDR3 sequence is 17 residues long. Germline lookup yields CDR1 SEHNR and CDR2 FQNEAQ (reference sequence). Trimming took 6 bases from V and 4 from J, leaving 25 bases between them. Based on the CDR3 plus reference TRBV7-9 and TRBJ2-7, the full variable domain is DTGVSQNPRHKITKRGQNVTFRCDPISEHNRLYWYRQTLGQGPEFLTYFQNEAQLEKSRLLSDRFSAERPKGSFSTLEIQRTEQGDSAMYLCASSLPPKVAETYEQYFGPGTRLTVT.

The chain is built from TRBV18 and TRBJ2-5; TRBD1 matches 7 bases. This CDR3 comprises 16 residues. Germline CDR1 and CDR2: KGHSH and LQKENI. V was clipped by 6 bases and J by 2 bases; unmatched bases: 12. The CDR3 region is CASSPLQGMQQETQYF. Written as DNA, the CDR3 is TGTGCCAGCTCCCCGCTACAGGGGATGCAGCAAGAGACCCAGTACTTC.

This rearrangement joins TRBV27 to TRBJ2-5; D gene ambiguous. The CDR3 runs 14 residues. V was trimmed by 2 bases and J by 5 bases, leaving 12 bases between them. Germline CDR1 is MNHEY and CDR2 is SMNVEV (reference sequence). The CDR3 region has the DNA TGTGCCAGCAGTTTAGCCGGTGTTGGTGAGACCCAGTACTTC. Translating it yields CASSLAGVGETQYF.

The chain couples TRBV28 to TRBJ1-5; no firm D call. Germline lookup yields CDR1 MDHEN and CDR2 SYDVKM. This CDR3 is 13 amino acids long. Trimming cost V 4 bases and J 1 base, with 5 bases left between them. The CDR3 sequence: CASSSNSNQPQHF. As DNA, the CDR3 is TGTGCCAGCAGTTCGAACAGCAATCAGCCCCAGCATTTT. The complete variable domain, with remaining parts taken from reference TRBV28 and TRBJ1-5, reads DVKVTQSSRYLVKRTGEKVFLECVQDMDHENMFWYRQDPGLGLRLIYFSYDVKMKEKGDIPEGYSVSREKKERFSLILESASTNQTSMYLCASSSNSNQPQHFGDGTRLSIL.

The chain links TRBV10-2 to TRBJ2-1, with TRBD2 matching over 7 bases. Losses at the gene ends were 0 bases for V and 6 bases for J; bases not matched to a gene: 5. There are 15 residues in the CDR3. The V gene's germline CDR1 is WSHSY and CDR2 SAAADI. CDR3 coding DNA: TGCGCCAGCAGTGAGTCAATAGCGGGCGCCAATGAGCAGTTCTTC. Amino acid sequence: CASSESIAGANEQFF.

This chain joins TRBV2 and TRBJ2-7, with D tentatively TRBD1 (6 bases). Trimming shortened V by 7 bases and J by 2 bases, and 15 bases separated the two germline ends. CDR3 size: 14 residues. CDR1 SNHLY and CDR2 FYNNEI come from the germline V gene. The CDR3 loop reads CASKRRQGTYEQYF. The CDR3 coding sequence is TGTGCCAGCAAAAGACGGCAGGGGACCTACGAGCAGTACTTC.

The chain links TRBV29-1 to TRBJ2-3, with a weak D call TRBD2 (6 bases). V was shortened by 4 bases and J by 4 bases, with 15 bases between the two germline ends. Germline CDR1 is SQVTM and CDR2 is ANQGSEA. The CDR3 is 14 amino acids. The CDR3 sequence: CSVGVADGADTQYF. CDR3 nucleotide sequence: TGCAGCGTTGGCGTAGCGGACGGCGCAGATACGCAGTATTTT.

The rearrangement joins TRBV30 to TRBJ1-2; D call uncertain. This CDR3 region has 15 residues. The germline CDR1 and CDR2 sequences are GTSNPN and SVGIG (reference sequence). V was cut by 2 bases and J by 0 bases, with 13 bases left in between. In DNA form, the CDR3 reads TGTGCCTGGAGTACCCAGGCCACAACTAACTATGGCTACACCTTC. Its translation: CAWSTQATTNYGYTF.

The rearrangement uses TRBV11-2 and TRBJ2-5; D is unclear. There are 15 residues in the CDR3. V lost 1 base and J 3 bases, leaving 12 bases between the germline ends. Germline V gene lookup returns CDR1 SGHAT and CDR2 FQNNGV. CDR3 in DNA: TGTGCCAGCAGCTTAGTCGGTTGGTCGGAAGAGACCCAGTACTTC. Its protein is CASSLVGWSEETQYF.

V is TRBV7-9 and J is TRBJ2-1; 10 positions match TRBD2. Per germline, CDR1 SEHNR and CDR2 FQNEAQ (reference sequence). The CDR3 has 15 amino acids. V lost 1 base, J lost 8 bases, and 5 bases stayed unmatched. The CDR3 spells CASSLGSGRAHEQFF. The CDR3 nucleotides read TGTGCCAGCAGCTTAGGCAGCGGGAGGGCCCATGAGCAGTTCTTC.